These T cell receptor beta chains were read from a single sample in a study of neurological immune-mediated disorders. Each CDR3 protein gets one entry after TCRdb re-called the 5' RACE reads with MiXCR. The sample includes 70,000 to 95,000 distinct CDR3 sequences, 15% to 20% seen only once; the top ten take 15%. Input material: PBMCs. The receptors here all came from a woman between 40 and 55 years old in good health. CDR3s include the opening cysteine and the closing phenylalanine or tryptophan.

J gene	V gene	CDR3 protein
TRBJ2-3	TRBV5-1	CASSLQDRGLTDTQYF
TRBJ1-1	TRBV5-1	CASRMEPENTEAFF
TRBJ1-1	TRBV28	CASFYPTGGRTEAFF
TRBJ1-1	TRBV6-5	CASMRARKSTEAFF
TRBJ1-2	TRBV27	CASSSGQADNYGYTF
TRBJ2-5	TRBV5-6	CASSLRGTGGAETQYF
TRBJ1-4	TRBV20-1	CSAADRGHEKLFF
TRBJ2-1	TRBV20-1	CSAREWTGGNEQFF
TRBJ2-3	TRBV5-1	CASSPSWTSGGTDTQYF
TRBJ1-6	TRBV28	CASSVQGTNSPLHF
TRBJ2-3	TRBV27	CASSLRDGLGNTDTQYF
TRBJ1-1	TRBV20-1	CSALGTTNTEAFF
TRBJ1-5	TRBV7-2	CASSLRGKQPQHF
TRBJ1-5	TRBV7-2	CASAARDNQPQHF
TRBJ1-1	TRBV11-2	CASSFSNKNTEAFF
TRBJ2-2	TRBV20-1	CSALVPGLNTGELFF
TRBJ1-2	TRBV12-3/TRBV12-4	CASSPRTGADYGYTF
TRBJ2-1	TRBV7-2	CASSDRDRIYNEQFF
TRBJ2-1	TRBV25-1	CASSDGQGLNEQFF
TRBJ2-3	TRBV15	CATSRGTGGKADTQYF
TRBJ1-2	TRBV3-1	CASSQAARPYGYTF
TRBJ2-1	TRBV20-1	CSASELRSSYNEQFF
TRBJ2-1	TRBV29-1	CSVGYGDSYNEQFF
TRBJ1-4	TRBV6-1	CASIPGAATNEKPFF
TRBJ2-3	TRBV4-3	CASSQDRDTQYF
TRBJ2-1	TRBV4-3	CASSQDLVQGGKFF